The rows below give T cell receptor beta chains drawn from one sample of a study of blood T cells in healthy people across ages. MiXCR, run by TCRdb on the 5' RACE reads, gives a single entry per CDR3 protein. The sample shows 850,000 to 950,000 distinct CDR3 sequences, more than 25% of them seen only once. The sequencing sample was made of blood. These receptor sequences come from a woman of 80 years or more in good health. CDR3s include the opening cysteine and the closing phenylalanine or tryptophan. Fields, in order: CDR3 protein, CDR3 DNA, clone size, V gene, D gene, J gene. A D gene is named only where the DNA matches it firmly. Clone size is stated in some rows and not others, as once, few, many or a class when expanded.

cdr3_aa: CASSPTTGTGQPQHF
cdr3_nt: TGTGCCAGCAGCCCTACGACAGGGACGGGTCAGCCCCAGCATTTT
clone_size: .
v_call: TRBV6-6
d_call: TRBD1
j_call: TRBJ1-5

cdr3_aa: CASRNTGSGHQPQHF
cdr3_nt: TGTGCCAGCAGAAACACTGGTTCTGGGCATCAGCCCCAGCATTTT
clone_size: few
v_call: TRBV6-5
d_call: .
j_call: TRBJ1-5

cdr3_aa: CASSPSGGGNNEQFF
cdr3_nt: TGTGCCAGCAGTCCTAGCGGGGGGGGCAACAATGAGCAGTTCTTC
clone_size: many
v_call: TRBV12-3/TRBV12-4
d_call: TRBD2
j_call: TRBJ2-1

cdr3_aa: CASSLWADGNRPQHF
cdr3_nt: TGTGCCAGCAGTTTATGGGCAGATGGGAATCGGCCCCAGCATTTT
clone_size: .
v_call: TRBV27
d_call: .
j_call: TRBJ1-5

cdr3_aa: CAIQRLQYDEQFF
cdr3_nt: TGTGCCATACAGCGTCTCCAATACGATGAGCAGTTCTTC
clone_size: many
v_call: TRBV6-2/TRBV6-3
d_call: .
j_call: TRBJ2-1

cdr3_aa: CASSLRRQGYGYTF
cdr3_nt: TGTGCCAGCAGTTTACGGCGACAGGGGTATGGCTACACCTTC
clone_size: many
v_call: TRBV28
d_call: TRBD1
j_call: TRBJ1-2

cdr3_aa: CSVDGGKNTGELFF
cdr3_nt: TGCAGCGTTGATGGGGGAAAGAACACCGGGGAGCTGTTTTTT
clone_size: .
v_call: TRBV29-1
d_call: .
j_call: TRBJ2-2

cdr3_aa: CASSLSRRDYGYTF
cdr3_nt: TGTGCCAGCAGTTTATCCAGACGGGACTATGGCTACACCTTC
clone_size: many
v_call: TRBV27
d_call: .
j_call: TRBJ1-2

cdr3_aa: CAAGVQETQYF
cdr3_nt: TGTGCCGCGGGGGTCCAAGAGACCCAGTACTTC
clone_size: .
v_call: TRBV12-3/TRBV12-4
d_call: TRBD2
j_call: TRBJ2-5

cdr3_aa: CASRTSGTSGGFNEQFF
cdr3_nt: TGTGCCAGCAGGACCTCCGGGACTAGCGGGGGGTTCAATGAGCAGTTCTTC
clone_size: many
v_call: TRBV28
d_call: TRBD2
j_call: TRBJ2-1